Listed here are 16 T cell receptor beta chains from one sample, sequenced in a study of a mutant IDH1 vaccine in newly diagnosed glioma. The time point: baseline, week 1 (first vaccination visit). The treatment: pre-vaccination baseline after standard-of-care therapy. Produced via immunoSEQ multiplex PCR; TCRdb's table is partial and in-frame only. The sample yields 60,000 to 85,000 clones, approximately 79% seen once. The sample in question was PBMCs, obtained from a glioma patient treated with radiotherapy, temozolomide or both. The receptor source for this set is a man between 50 and 59 years old with glioma.

The rearrangement uses TRBV15 and TRBJ2-4; D call uncertain. This CDR3 contains 13 residues. With 0 bases removed from V and 9 bases from J, the gap between germline ends came to 9 bases. CDR1 and CDR2 from the germline V gene are LNHNV and YYDKDF (reference sequence). CDR3 DNA sequence: TGTGCCACCAGCAGAGATCTTGTTAGCATTCAGTACTTC. Translation: CATSRDLVSIQYF.

V is TRBV9 and J is TRBJ2-5; D might be TRBD1 (5 bases). The CDR3 length is 14 residues. Trimming cost V 4 bases and J 4 bases, with 14 bases left between them. Germline assignment: CDR1 SGDLS and CDR2 YYNGEE. In DNA form, the CDR3 reads TGTGCCAGCAGCCCCCACCAAGGGGTAGAGACCCAGTACTTC. Residues: CASSPHQGVETQYF. The full variable domain, with the rest looked up from reference TRBV9 and TRBJ2-5, is DSGVTQTPKHLITATGQRVTLRCSPRSGDLSVYWYQQSLDQGLQFLIQYYNGEERAKGNILERFSAQQFPDLHSELNLSSLELGDSALYFCASSPHQGVETQYFGPGTRLLVL.

This clone turned up a few times. The chain joins TRBV11-3 to TRBJ2-2; D is perhaps TRBD1 (6 bases). The length of the CDR3 is 14 residues. V shed 3 bases and J shed 4 bases, with 9 bases lying between them. CDR1 and CDR2 (germline): SGHNT, YENEEA. The chain's CDR3 is CASSFPRGTGELFF. The CDR3 coding sequence is TGTGCCAGCAGCTTCCCCAGGGGCACCGGGGAGCTGTTTTTT.

The chain links TRBV4-3 to TRBJ2-2; D is uncertain. Per the germline V gene, CDR1 is LGHNA and CDR2 is YSLEER. The length of the CDR3 is 14 residues. Trimming took off 4 bases at V and 1 base at J, with 7 bases between the two ends. Here the CDR3 reads CASSRERNTGELFF. The CDR3 DNA reads as TGCGCCAGCAGCCGAGAGAGGAACACCGGGGAGCTGTTTTTT.

The chain combines TRBV2 with TRBJ1-5; TRBD1 might be the D (6 bases). Germline V gene lookup returns CDR1 SNHLY and CDR2 FYNNEI. Trimming left V 1 base short and J 7 bases short, with 11 bases between. The CDR3 is 14 amino acids. Here the CDR3 reads CASSEVQGTQPQHF. The CDR3 DNA sequence: TGTGCCAGCAGTGAAGTGCAGGGGACCCAGCCCCAGCATTTT.

The chain employs TRBV9 and TRBJ2-7, with D possibly matching TRBD1 (6 bases). V gave up 4 bases and J gave up 0 bases, with 14 bases separating them. The CDR3 totals 15 residues. Germline loops: CDR1 SGDLS, CDR2 YYNGEE. CDR3 nucleotides: TGTGCCAGCAGCCACCGGGACACTTACTCCTACGAGCAGTACTTC. It codes for CASSHRDTYSYEQYF. Complete variable domain (other parts from reference TRBV9 and TRBJ2-7): DSGVTQTPKHLITATGQRVTLRCSPRSGDLSVYWYQQSLDQGLQFLIQYYNGEERAKGNILERFSAQQFPDLHSELNLSSLELGDSALYFCASSHRDTYSYEQYFGPGTRLTVT.

This clone appeared a single time. The V and J genes are TRBV14 and TRBJ1-1, with D unresolved. V was pared by 0 bases and J by 11 bases, with 16 bases between. CDR1 and CDR2 from the germline V gene are SGHDN and FVKESK. This CDR3 region has 14 residues. CDR3 loop: CASSQERRAREAFF. In DNA form, the CDR3 reads TGTGCCAGCAGCCAAGAGCGTAGGGCAAGGGAGGCTTTCTTT.

This chain links TRBV7-8 with TRBJ1-5; D is undetermined. V shed 0 bases and J shed 5 bases, with 8 bases lying between them. The CDR3 consists of 14 residues. CDR1 SGHVS and CDR2 FQNEAQ come from the germline V gene. CDR3 DNA: TGTGCCAGCAGCTTAGCACTCGGCGATCAGCCCCAGCATTTT. Amino acids: CASSLALGDQPQHF.

The genes are TRBV5-1 and TRBJ1-3, with D tentatively TRBD1 (6 bases). This CDR3 is built from 16 residues. Germline assignment: CDR1 SGHRS and CDR2 YFSETQ. Trimming removed 4 bases at V and 0 bases at J, with 14 bases between. CDR3 in DNA: TGCGCCAGCAGCACCGGGACACCAAGCTCTGGAAACACCATATATTTT. Its protein product is CASSTGTPSSGNTIYF.

The genes are TRBV30 and TRBJ2-7; D remains ambiguous. Trimming took off 1 base at V and 4 bases at J, with 11 bases between the two ends. The CDR3 length is 13 residues. The germline V gene has CDR1 GTSNPN and CDR2 SVGIG (reference sequence). The CDR3 region is CAWSGLGVYEQYF. The CDR3 nucleotides read TGTGCCTGGAGTGGGCTCGGAGTTTACGAGCAGTACTTC. Supplemented by reference TRBV30 and TRBJ2-7, the full variable domain reads SQTIHQWPATLVQPVGSPLSLECTVEGTSNPNLYWYRQAAGRGLQLLFYSVGIGQISSEVPQNLSASRPQDRQFILSSKKLLLSDSGFYLCAWSGLGVYEQYFGPGTRLTVT.

J is TRBJ1-2 and V is TRBV7-8, with 11 bases matching TRBD1. Looked up from germline, CDR1 is SGHVS and CDR2 is FQNEAQ. The trim removed 5 bases at V and 7 bases at J, leaving 12 bases unmatched. The CDR3 is made up of 16 amino acids. The CDR3 is CASSPLSDRGRSGYTF. The CDR3 DNA sequence: TGTGCCAGCAGCCCATTGTCGGACAGGGGGCGGTCTGGCTACACCTTC. Full variable domain (remainder filled in from reference TRBV7-8 and TRBJ1-2): GAGVSQSPRYKVAKRGQDVALRCDPISGHVSLFWYQQALGQGPEFLTYFQNEAQLDKSGLPSDRFFAERPEGSVSTLKIQRTQQEDSAVYLCASSPLSDRGRSGYTFGSGTRLTVV.

The chain employs TRBV5-1 and TRBJ2-1; possible D gene TRBD1, 6 bases. V shed 7 bases and J shed 8 bases, with 10 bases lying between them. Germline V CDR1 and CDR2: SGHRS, YFSETQ. CDR3 length equals 11 residues. The chain's CDR3 is CASRGGYEQFF. DNA of the CDR3: TGCGCCAGCCGAGGGGGATATGAGCAGTTCTTC. The complete variable domain, with remaining parts taken from reference TRBV5-1 and TRBJ2-1, reads KAGVTQTPRYLIKTRGQQVTLSCSPISGHRSVSWYQQTPGQGLQFLFEYFSETQRNKGNFPGRFSGRQFSNSRSEMNVSTLELGDSALYLCASRGGYEQFFGPGTRLTVL.

The CDR3 here is CASSPNRVYYTF. In nucleotides, the CDR3 is TGTGCCAGCAGCCCTAACAGGGTTTACTACACCTTC. The gene calls are TRBV7-9 and TRBJ1-2; tentatively, D is TRBD1 (6 bases). The germline V and J ends were trimmed by 5 bases and 10 bases, with 14 bases remaining between them. The germline CDR1 and CDR2 sequences are SEHNR and FQNEAQ (reference sequence). This CDR3 has 12 amino acids.

V usage is TRBV5-4 and J usage is TRBJ1-1; D is ambiguous. CDR1 and CDR2 (germline): SGHNT, YYREEE (reference sequence). The CDR3 loop spans 13 amino acids. The ends were cut back, 4 bases at V and 1 base at J, with 8 bases in the middle. CDR3 protein: CASSGSPNTEAFF. The CDR3 DNA reads as TGTGCCAGCAGCGGCAGCCCGAACACTGAAGCTTTCTTT.

This chain uses TRBV5-8 with TRBJ1-3; D is undetermined. V lost 0 bases and J 4 bases, leaving 11 bases between the germline ends. Germline V lookup: CDR1 SGHTS, CDR2 YDEGEE. CDR3 length equals 15 residues. CDR3 nucleotide sequence: TGTGCCAGCAGCTTGGGCAGTCCCTTGGGAAACACCATATATTTT. Translating gives CASSLGSPLGNTIYF. The variable domain in full, completed from reference TRBV5-8 and TRBJ1-3, reads EAGVTQSPTHLIKTRGQQATLRCSPISGHTSVYWYQQALGLGLQFLLWYDEGEERNRGNFPPRFSGRQFPNYSSELNVNALELEDSALYLCASSLGSPLGNTIYFGEGSWLTVV.

The DNA for the CDR3 is TGTGCCAGCAGTTTGTCCAGGGGAGACACTGAAGCTTTCTTT. It codes for CASSLSRGDTEAFF. The chain joins TRBV27 to TRBJ1-1, with D maybe TRBD1 (6 bases). Germline-derived CDR1 and CDR2 are MNHEY and SMNVEV (reference sequence). This CDR3 is 14 amino acids long. V dropped 3 bases and J dropped 3 bases, with 11 bases sitting between them.